The 9 T cell receptor beta chains listed next were all sequenced from one sample in a study of T cells after yellow fever vaccination. One entry per CDR3 protein, called by TCRdb with MiXCR from the 5' RACE reads. The sample yields 200,000 to 300,000 distinct CDR3 sequences, 6% to 7.5% seen once. This specimen consisted of CD4+ T cells sorted from PBMCs, obtained 15 days after the yellow fever booster vaccination. The receptors stem from a young man who received the YFV17D yellow fever vaccine.

The chain carries TRBV21-1 and TRBJ2-7; TRBD1 is taken as the D call from the table, unchecked against the DNA. TRBV21-1 is a pseudogene segment. The CDR3 totals 14 residues. The CDR3 loop reads CASSVIGRDREQYF. The CDR3 DNA follows: TGTGCCAGCAGCGTGATCGGGCGGGACCGCGAGCAGTACTTC.

This clonotype was observed many times. The chain joins TRBV14 to TRBJ1-1, with unresolved D. V was pared by 5 bases and J by 3 bases, with 16 bases between. Germline assignment: CDR1 SGHDN and CDR2 FVKESK. The CDR3 is 15 residues long. In DNA form, the CDR3 reads TGTGCCAGCAGCACCCGCCGGTTTGGGGACACTGAAGCTTTCTTT. Translation gives CASSTRRFGDTEAFF.

This sequence joins TRBV6-2 or TRBV6-3 and TRBJ2-5; D not certain. Germline lookup yields CDR1 MNHEY and CDR2 SVGEGT. The germline V and J ends were trimmed by 8 bases and 5 bases, with 15 bases remaining between them. CDR3 size: 13 residues. CDR3 nucleotide sequence: TGTGCCAGCGGGCAGGCAAAAGTGGAGACCCAGTACTTC. Translation gives CASGQAKVETQYF.

This chain connects TRBV5-6 to TRBJ2-3; 8 bases are a match to TRBD2. V shed 0 bases, J shed 1 base, and the junction held 7 bases outside the gene matches. The CDR3 contains 17 residues. Looked up from germline, CDR1 is SGHDT and CDR2 is YYEEEE. CDR3: CASSLVPKLAGTDTQYF. The CDR3 coding sequence is TGTGCCAGCAGCTTGGTACCCAAACTAGCGGGCACAGATACGCAGTATTTT. Full variable domain (outside the CDR3, taken from reference TRBV5-6 and TRBJ2-3): DAGVTQSPTHLIKTRGQQVTLRCSPKSGHDTVSWYQQALGQGPQFIFQYYEEEERQRGNFPDRFSGHQFPNYSSELNVNALLLGDSALYLCASSLVPKLAGTDTQYFGPGTRLTVL.

This clonotype has a count of ten or more. The rearrangement links TRBV28 to TRBJ2-2, with D possibly matching TRBD1 (6 bases). The CDR3 sequence is 14 residues long. Deletions cut 3 bases from V and 3 bases from J, with 8 bases between. From germline, CDR1 is MDHEN and CDR2 SYDVKM. The CDR3 protein is CASSFGQYTGELFF. DNA for the CDR3: TGTGCCAGCAGTTTTGGACAGTACACCGGGGAGCTGTTTTTT.

This clonotype was picked up many times. This chain links TRBV10-3 with TRBJ2-3; D is tentatively TRBD1 or TRBD2 (5 bases each). The CDR3 runs to 14 residues. Trimming shortened V by 6 bases and J by 4 bases, and 14 bases separated the two germline ends. CDR1 ENHRY and CDR2 SYGVKD come from the germline V gene. DNA of the CDR3: TGTGCCATCAGCGTGGACGTGGGGGCAGATACGCAGTATTTT. Amino acid sequence: CAISVDVGADTQYF.

Details on this clonotype: The germline gene is not matched at one end of the junction; a read error may be the cause. The V and J genes are TRBV24-1 and TRBJ2-3; TRBD2 matches 9 bases. The germline gives CDR1 KGHDR, CDR2 SFDVKD. CDR3 length: 18 amino acids. CDR3 bases: TGTGCCTCCAGTGATTTACCTAGACTAGCGGCTAGCACAGATACGCAGTATTTT. It is translated as CASSDLPRLAASTDTQYF.

The chain recombines TRBV7-6 with TRBJ1-6; weak D call: TRBD1 (5 bases). Per germline, CDR1 SGHVS and CDR2 FNYEAQ. The germline V and J ends were trimmed by 5 bases and 8 bases, with 19 bases remaining between them. This CDR3 has 16 residues. DNA of the CDR3: TGTGCCAGCAGCCCGGCCGGCAGGGAGATGGATTCACCCCTCCACTTT. Its protein is CASSPAGREMDSPLHF.

This clonotype was seen more than once but under ten times. Mismatch with germline at one junction end may stem from a read error. CDR3 protein: CASSYDRGKEHF. The CDR3 nucleotides read TGTGCCAGCAGTTACGATCGGGGGAAAGAACACTTC. The V gene is TRBV6-5, the J gene TRBJ2-4; possible D gene TRBD2, 6 bases. The CDR3 covers 12 residues. The germline CDR1 and CDR2 sequences are MNHEY and SVGAGI.